The rows below give T cell receptor beta chains drawn from one sample of a study of shared clonotypes between healthy human individuals. The method was immunoSEQ multiplex PCR; TCRdb's version includes in-frame clones alone and lacks a portion of them. The sample shows under 1,100,000 clones, more than 60% of them seen only once. Sequenced material: memory CD4+ T cells sorted from blood. The source of these receptors is a man aged 18 to 29 in good health. CDR3s include the opening cysteine and the closing phenylalanine or tryptophan. The D gene is left open where the match is weak. Clone size is shown for a subset of rows, as once, few, many or a class of expanded clone.

size,J,V,D,DNA,CDR3
once,TRBJ2-7,TRBV29-1,-,TGCAGCGTTGAATCGGATAACGAGCAGTACTTC,CSVESDNEQYF
-,TRBJ2-7,TRBV7-2,-,TGTGCCAGCAGCTTAGGCAGCACCTACGAGCAGTACTTC,CASSLGSTYEQYF
-,TRBJ1-2,TRBV1,-,TGCACCAGCAGCCAAGGAGACAGGGGGCATGGGGGCTACACCTTC,CTSSQGDRGHGGYTF
-,TRBJ2-2,TRBV11-2,TRBD2,TGTGCCAGCAGCTTAAAGTTCGGGGAGGGCCACACCGGGGAGCTGTTTTTT,CASSLKFGEGHTGELFF
-,TRBJ1-3,TRBV5-4,-,TGTGCCAGCAGCTTGGTCGGTAACTCTGGAAACACCATATATTTT,CASSLVGNSGNTIYF
-,TRBJ2-6,TRBV7-9,-,TGTGCCAGCAGCTCCTTGCTTCAGGGGTGGGCCAACGTCCTGACTTTC,CASSSLLQGWANVLTF
-,TRBJ1-4,TRBV9,-,TGTGCCAGCAGCCCCCGAGGTGGGGAATACGAAAAACTGTTTTTT,CASSPRGGEYEKLFF
once,TRBJ1-1,TRBV7-2,-,TGTGCCAGCAGCTTCTCACAGAGGAACACTGAAGCTTTCTTT,CASSFSQRNTEAFF
-,TRBJ1-2,TRBV19,-,TGTGCCAGTAGTATGGGGCTGGAGGGCTACACCTTC,CASSMGLEGYTF
-,TRBJ2-3,TRBV29-1,-,TGCAGCGTTGATCCCCTACAGGGATTAGGGGATACGCAGTATTTT,CSVDPLQGLGDTQYF
-,TRBJ1-6,TRBV6-6,-,TGTGCCAGCAGTTTCGGGGAGCTCCCCCTCCACTTT,CASSFGELPLHF
-,TRBJ1-2,TRBV2,TRBD1,TGTGCCAGCCGCCCGGGACAGAGCCCTAACTATGGCTACACCTTC,CASRPGQSPNYGYTF
once,TRBJ1-4,TRBV18,TRBD1,TGTGCCAGCTCACCCCGTAGGGGGCCCGGTGAGAATGAAAAACTGTTTTTT,CASSPRRGPGENEKLFF
-,TRBJ1-1,TRBV5-6,-,TGTGCCAGCAATGGCAGAAAGAACACTGAAGCTTTCTTT,CASNGRKNTEAFF
once,TRBJ1-1,TRBV5-1,-,TGCGCCAGCAGCACGGGACTCTCTCAAGCCGCTGAAGCTTTCTTT,CASSTGLSQAAEAFF
-,TRBJ1-2,TRBV19,-,TGTGCCAGTGGGAATAAGGGAGGCCTCCCACGGGCCTATGGCTACACCTTC,CASGNKGGLPRAYGYTF
-,TRBJ2-3,TRBV7-9,-,TGTGCCAGCAGCTTAGCTATCGGGGGTGGCAGCACAGATACGCAGTATTTT,CASSLAIGGGSTDTQYF
-,TRBJ1-5,TRBV5-1,TRBD1,TGCGCCAGCAGCTTGGAAGGGGGCAGTCAGCCCCAGCATTTT,CASSLEGGSQPQHF
-,TRBJ1-1,TRBV5-1,-,TGCGCCAGCAGCTTGGTTTCCCGCGGGGACACTGAAGCTTTCTTT,CASSLVSRGDTEAFF
-,TRBJ2-7,TRBV5-4,TRBD1,TGTGCCAGCAGCGTAACCGGGACAGGGGTCTACGAGCAGTACTTC,CASSVTGTGVYEQYF
-,TRBJ2-7,TRBV10-3,TRBD1,TGTGCCACCAGGACAGGGGACGAGCAGTACTTC,CATRTGDEQYF
-,TRBJ1-6,TRBV19,-,TGTGCCAGTAGTGCTGCCAGTTCACCCCTCCACTTT,CASSAASSPLHF
-,TRBJ2-3,TRBV5-1,-,TGCGCCAGCAGCTTAGGGTCCAAGAGCACAGATACGCAGTATTTT,CASSLGSKSTDTQYF
-,TRBJ2-1,TRBV7-9,-,TGTGCCAGCAGCTTAGGTCTGGGTGGGGAGTTCTTC,CASSLGLGGEFF
-,TRBJ2-6,TRBV20-1,-,TGCAGTGCTAGAGACGGCAGCATCCTGACTTTC,CSARDGSILTF
-,TRBJ2-5,TRBV6-1,-,TGTGCCAGCAGTAGACAGCTCCAAGAGACCCAGTACTTC,CASSRQLQETQYF
-,TRBJ2-3,TRBV2,TRBD2,TGTGCCAGCGGGGACTACCGCACAGATACGCAGTATTTT,CASGDYRTDTQYF
-,TRBJ2-2,TRBV2,-,TGTGCCAGCAGCGGTGTTATGGGTTCCGGGGAGCTGTTTTTT,CASSGVMGSGELFF
-,TRBJ2-5,TRBV10-3,-,TGTGCCATCAGTGATTCCGGGGGCGAGACCCAGTACTTC,CAISDSGGETQYF
-,TRBJ2-5,TRBV5-6,TRBD1,TGTGCCAGCAGCTCCTGGACAGGGCAAGAGACCCAGTACTTC,CASSSWTGQETQYF
-,TRBJ2-3,TRBV5-1,-,TGCGCCAGCAGCTTGCTAGGAGGGGGGCTTTCAGATACGCAGTATTTT,CASSLLGGGLSDTQYF
-,TRBJ1-1,TRBV29-1,-,TGCAGCGTTGGGAGTGGGAACACTGAAGCTTTCTTT,CSVGSGNTEAFF
-,TRBJ2-1,TRBV6-1,TRBD1,TGTGCCAGCAGAGAGAGGACAGGGGGTTCGCAGTTCTTC,CASRERTGGSQFF
-,TRBJ1-5,TRBV4-3,-,TGCGCCAGCAGCCAAGATGCCACGATAAGCAATCAGCCCCAGCATTTT,CASSQDATISNQPQHF
-,TRBJ2-7,TRBV7-3,-,TGTGCCAGCACCCAGGGTCCATCAGGGGAGCAGTACTTC,CASTQGPSGEQYF
once,TRBJ1-2,TRBV5-1,-,TGCGCCAGCAGCTTGGCCGGGCGCTATGGCTACACCTTC,CASSLAGRYGYTF